The clone carrying this T cell receptor (beta chain) was recorded only once. The source of the sample is a study of blood T cell repertoires in COVID-19. Assay: immunoSEQ multiplex PCR; the TCRdb copy retains only in-frame clones and omits some. The sample has tens of thousands of clones, about 84% seen once; the top ten hold around 10%. Germline CDR1 reads LGHDT; CDR2 reads YNNKEL (reference sequence). The CDR3 covers 16 residues. The ends were cut back, 0 bases at V and 1 base at J, with 12 bases in the middle. This chain uses TRBV3-1 (or the pseudogene TRBV3-2) with TRBJ2-5; D is perhaps TRBD1 (5 bases). The sequence was obtained from a man aged 55 to 70 with acute or convalescent COVID-19. Sample: peripheral blood. The CDR3 loop reads CASSQEGVAVQETQYF. Here the CDR3 DNA reads TGTGCCAGCAGCCAAGAAGGGGTTGCAGTCCAAGAGACCCAGTACTTC.